This T cell receptor beta chain originates from a study of technical replicates of blood from several donors. Clones were read by immunoSEQ multiplex PCR, and TCRdb kept only the in-frame ones, dropping some. The data show approximately 82,000 clones, 85% to 95% seen once. The clonotype originates from a human donor in good health. Input material: T cells isolated from PBMCs.

CDR3 sequence: CASSRVTGTSGVTDTQYF. CDR3 sequence (DNA): TGCGCCAGCAGCCGGGTTACCGGGACTAGCGGTGTCACAGATACGCAGTATTTT. J is TRBJ2-3 and V is TRBV4-1, with TRBD2 matching over 11 bases. The V gene end was trimmed by 4 bases and the J gene end by 2 bases; junction bases not matched to a gene: 11. This CDR3 is 18 amino acids long. Looked up from germline, CDR1 is MGHRA and CDR2 is YSYEKL.